This entry is about one T cell receptor beta chain. The data originate from a study of blood T cell repertoires in COVID-19. Across the study: Material from acute and convalescent COVID-19 was sourced from the United States, Italy and Spain.

Germline values: CDR1 MDHEN, CDR2 SYDVKM. This CDR3 is built from 11 residues. Trimming pared 5 bases from V and 6 bases from J, leaving 8 bases between. Original analysis: Researchers report that nucleated cell counts were estimated from reference gene primer amplification. Produced via immunoSEQ multiplex PCR; TCRdb's table is partial and in-frame only. For V, J and clone size, that table is used; D and trimming come from the DNA. Among around 220,000 clones, 80% to 85% were seen once, and the ten largest hold 20%. V gene TRBV28 combines with J gene TRBJ2-7; D is uncertain. This sequence was found in a man under 40 with active or convalescent COVID-19. The sequenced sample was peripheral blood. Here the CDR3 reads CASSAVREQYF. For the CDR3, the DNA is TGTGCCAGCAGTGCGGTTCGCGAGCAGTACTTC.